A selection of T cell receptor beta chains follows, all from one sample in a study of shared clonotypes between healthy human individuals. The table came from immunoSEQ multiplex PCR; TCRdb's copy has only in-frame clones and leaves some out. The sample has some 2 million clones, 85% to 95% seen once. The sequenced sample was naive CD4+ T cells sorted from blood. All receptors derive from a man between 18 and 29 years old in good health. The CDR3 runs from the conserved cysteine through the conserved F or W. Each record gives: D gene, J gene, V gene, CDR3 protein. A D gene is named only where the DNA matches it firmly.

>TRBD1|TRBJ1-2|TRBV28
CASNVQPGTGGYGYTF
>-|TRBJ1-2|TRBV6-5
CASSSLGILNYGYTF
>-|TRBJ2-7|TRBV11-2
CASSIGQDYEQYF
>-|TRBJ1-5|TRBV2
CASSEFRSNQPQHF
>-|TRBJ2-2|TRBV9
CASSVAGGQGTGELFF
>-|TRBJ2-1|TRBV7-9
CASSLRGSRYNEQFF
>-|TRBJ1-4|TRBV7-9
CASSLGGVSTNEKLFF
>-|TRBJ2-7|TRBV2
CASSDMGGQQYF
>-|TRBJ1-6|TRBV28
CASSLPGNSPLHF
>-|TRBJ2-5|TRBV10-1
CASSEVGGGAQETQYF
>-|TRBJ2-5|TRBV29-1
CSGGGETQYF
>-|TRBJ2-7|TRBV6-5
CASSYSSGRTYEQYF
>TRBD1|TRBJ2-3|TRBV7-2
CASSTQGAGDTQYF
>-|TRBJ2-7|TRBV7-9
CASSFRQGYEQYF
>TRBD2|TRBJ2-3|TRBV6-6
CASRTSGGYTDTQYF
>-|TRBJ1-2|TRBV18
CASSEDTNYGYTF
>-|TRBJ2-5|TRBV6-5
CASSSTGTKETQYF
>TRBD2|TRBJ2-7|TRBV5-1
CASSLVLAGGSDDEQYF
>-|TRBJ1-1|TRBV7-9
CASSSPYLNTEAFF
>-|TRBJ2-7|TRBV28
CASSLPLGPGEQYF
>-|TRBJ1-2|TRBV13
CASSLRETGYGYTF
>-|TRBJ1-2|TRBV20-1
CSAGTKYGYTF
>-|TRBJ1-1|TRBV5-5
CASSLSPTGRADTEAFF
>-|TRBJ2-3|TRBV10-3
CAIAGNTDTQYF
>-|TRBJ2-7|TRBV5-1
CASSLDTTNYEQYF
>-|TRBJ2-6|TRBV5-1
CASSPPTGANVLTF
>-|TRBJ2-7|TRBV7-2
CASTPGLRPSSYEQYF
>-|TRBJ2-7|TRBV6-6
CASSYLGPGHEQYF
>TRBD2|TRBJ2-7|TRBV7-9
CASSPPGTIYEQYF
>-|TRBJ2-5|TRBV15
CATSRALQETQYF
>-|TRBJ1-1|TRBV19
CASSMTVNTEAFF
>TRBD1|TRBJ2-1|TRBV4-1
CASSQMTGKHGNEQFF
>-|TRBJ1-2|TRBV7-9
CASSLGKGYTF
>-|TRBJ1-3|TRBV18
CASSPLRVWDSGNTIYF
>-|TRBJ2-7|TRBV7-2
CASRTTYEQYF
>TRBD2|TRBJ2-7|TRBV5-4
CASGRGASYEQYF
>TRBD2|TRBJ2-1|TRBV30
CAWSSLAVGDEQFF
>-|TRBJ1-1|TRBV10-3
CAIREGTEAFF
>-|TRBJ2-1|TRBV7-2
CASSLNVAVGYNEQFF
>TRBD2|TRBJ2-3|TRBV6-5
CASSSSGVGTDTQYF